The 14 T cell receptor beta chains given below trace back to one sample, sequenced in a study of CD8+ T cells in alopecia areata. Stated treatment: oral pan-JAK inhibitor, 5-10 mg twice daily. RNA, once extracted, was reverse transcribed into cDNA for use as the sequencing template. Profiled with immunoSEQ multiplex PCR; TCRdb holds only in-frame clones, not every one. The data contain about 180,000 clones, 40% to 65% of them singletons. The material was CD8+ T cells sorted from blood, obtained at week 52, from a patient treated with tofacitinib. The receptors here all came from a human donor with alopecia areata.

V and J are TRBV13 and TRBJ1-2; D call uncertain. Between the trimmed V and J ends, which lost 7 bases and 0 bases, there was a span of 15 bases. This CDR3 has 15 amino acids. The germline V gene encodes CDR1 PRHDT and CDR2 FYEKMQ (reference sequence). The CDR3 region has the DNA TGTGCCAGCACCCCTTCAACGGATACTAACTATGGCTACACCTTC. It is translated as CASTPSTDTNYGYTF.

This clone was counted once. V and J are TRBV7-9 and TRBJ2-1, with 13 bases that match TRBD2. V was clipped by 1 base and J by 8 bases; unmatched bases: 5. The CDR3 spans 16 residues. Per germline, CDR1 SEHNR and CDR2 FQNEAQ (reference sequence). CDR3: CASSLVGLAGEYEQFF. CDR3 DNA sequence: TGTGCCAGCAGCTTAGTCGGACTAGCGGGGGAGTATGAGCAGTTCTTC.

This rearrangement joins TRBV13 to TRBJ2-5, with D unresolved. V was trimmed by 5 bases and J by 5 bases, leaving 15 bases between them. The germline gives CDR1 PRHDT, CDR2 FYEKMQ (reference sequence). The CDR3 runs to 14 residues. DNA for the CDR3: TGTGCCAGCAGCCCATACGGCGCGCGGGAGACCCAGTACTTC. It yields the protein CASSPYGARETQYF.

This chain uses TRBV7-6 with TRBJ2-1; D gene uncertain. From germline, CDR1 is SGHVS and CDR2 FNYEAQ. Trimming stripped 1 base from V and 0 bases from J, with 7 bases between. The CDR3 spans 15 residues. The CDR3 DNA follows: TGTGCCAGCAGCTTAGTTCCAGGCTCCTACAATGAGCAGTTCTTC. Its translation is CASSLVPGSYNEQFF.

The rearrangement joins TRBV29-1 to TRBJ2-7; 13 positions match TRBD2. Germline V lookup: CDR1 SQVTM, CDR2 ANQGSEA. The CDR3 is made up of 14 amino acids. V gave up 4 bases and J gave up 2 bases; unmatched junction bases: 2. CDR3 residues: CSVAGTSGAYEQYF. The CDR3 bases are TGCAGCGTTGCCGGGACTAGCGGGGCCTACGAGCAGTACTTC.

This chain joins TRBV7-9 and TRBJ2-5; perhaps TRBD2 as D (6 bases). V gave up 4 bases and J gave up 5 bases, with 11 bases separating them. The CDR3 has 13 amino acids. Germline lookup yields CDR1 SEHNR and CDR2 FQNEAQ (reference sequence). The CDR3 nucleotides read TGTGCCAGCAGCTCGCGGGGCGCGGAGACCCAGTACTTC. Amino acid sequence: CASSSRGAETQYF.

This clone was seen a handful of times. The chain joins TRBV19 to TRBJ1-4; maybe TRBD1 (5 bases). The CDR3 length is 14 residues. V shed 5 bases and J shed 10 bases, with 17 bases lying between them. Germline V CDR1 and CDR2: LNHDA, SQIVND (reference sequence). The CDR3 nucleotides read TGTGCCAGTAGTCCGACAGCCACGGGTGGAAAACTGTTTTTT. Residues: CASSPTATGGKLFF.

This clone was seen once. V usage is TRBV7-9 and J usage is TRBJ2-3, with 8 bases lining up with TRBD2. From germline, CDR1 is SEHNR and CDR2 FQNEAQ (reference sequence). The CDR3 is 17 amino acids. V shed 5 bases, J shed 4 bases, and the junction held 14 bases outside the gene matches. The CDR3 spells CASSLMRGLDSPDTQYF. Here the CDR3 DNA reads TGTGCCAGCAGCCTCATGAGGGGACTAGATTCCCCAGATACGCAGTATTTT. Together with reference TRBV7-9 and TRBJ2-3, the CDR3 gives the full variable domain: DTGVSQNPRHKITKRGQNVTFRCDPISEHNRLYWYRQTLGQGPEFLTYFQNEAQLEKSRLLSDRFSAERPKGSFSTLEIQRTEQGDSAMYLCASSLMRGLDSPDTQYFGPGTRLTVL.

DNA of the CDR3: TGTGCCAGCAGCCAGACATTTAGGGGCACAGATACGCAGTATTTT. Translated: CASSQTFRGTDTQYF. The chain recombines TRBV7-2 with TRBJ2-3; D is uncertain. Per the germline V gene, CDR1 is SGHTA and CDR2 is FQGNSA. V was trimmed by 5 bases and J by 1 base, leaving 13 bases between them. The CDR3 length is 15 residues.

The CDR3 reads CASSLAGAKNIQYF. The CDR3 DNA follows: TGTGCCAGCAGCTTGGCGGGGGCCAAAAACATTCAGTACTTC. The chain has TRBV5-6 and TRBJ2-4; D is possibly TRBD2 (5 bases). Trimming cost V 0 bases and J 1 base, with 5 bases left between them. Germline V lookup: CDR1 SGHDT, CDR2 YYEEEE. The CDR3 is 14 residues long.

The genes are TRBV2 and TRBJ2-7; D is perhaps TRBD1 (5 bases). The CDR3 covers 12 residues. Germline V gene lookup returns CDR1 SNHLY and CDR2 FYNNEI. V shed 3 bases and J shed 4 bases, with 7 bases lying between them. As DNA, the CDR3 is TGTGCCAGCAGTGATCACAGGTACGAGCAGTACTTC. It translates to CASSDHRYEQYF. The entire variable domain, with the rest obtained from reference TRBV2 and TRBJ2-7, is as follows: EPEVTQTPSHQVTQMGQEVILRCVPISNHLYFYWYRQILGQKVEFLVSFYNNEISEKSEIFDDQFSVERPDGSNFTLKIRSTKLEDSAMYFCASSDHRYEQYFGPGTRLTVT.

V usage is TRBV30 and J usage is TRBJ1-2; D remains unclear. The CDR3 totals 14 residues. Germline lookup yields CDR1 GTSNPN and CDR2 SVGIG (reference sequence). V gave up 6 bases and J gave up 5 bases, with 19 bases separating them. The DNA of the CDR3 is TGTGCCTGCGTCGTCGGTACGATGGGGTATGGCTACACCTTC. Its protein product is CACVVGTMGYGYTF.

Comment on this clone: The junction departs from germline at one end; a sequencing error may be responsible. The chain carries TRBV30 and TRBJ2-4; D possibly corresponds to TRBD2 (5 bases). The CDR3 consists of 14 residues. Germline V gene sequence: CDR1 GTSNPN, CDR2 SVGIG (reference sequence). CDR3 sequence: CARGTIDAKSIQYF. CDR3 in DNA: TGTGCCCGGGGTACAATTGACGCCAAAAGCATTCAGTACTTC.

The V and J genes are TRBV7-9 and TRBJ1-6; D unclear. This CDR3 has 11 residues. Between the trimmed V and J ends, which lost 7 bases and 5 bases, there was a span of 3 bases. From germline, CDR1 is SEHNR and CDR2 FQNEAQ (reference sequence). CDR3: CASMNNSPLHF. The CDR3 DNA is TGTGCCAGCATGAATAATTCACCCCTCCACTTT. The complete variable domain, with remaining parts taken from reference TRBV7-9 and TRBJ1-6, reads DTGVSQNPRHKITKRGQNVTFRCDPISEHNRLYWYRQTLGQGPEFLTYFQNEAQLEKSRLLSDRFSAERPKGSFSTLEIQRTEQGDSAMYLCASMNNSPLHFGNGTRLTVT.